These 19 T cell receptor beta chains were sequenced from one sample in a study of blood T cell repertoires in COVID-19. The method was immunoSEQ multiplex PCR; TCRdb's version includes in-frame clones alone and lacks a portion of them. Here the sample spans approximately 150,000 clones, around 90% being singletons. Material for sequencing was peripheral blood. The receptors come from a woman between 50 and 59 years old with acute or convalescent COVID-19.

The chain links TRBV7-8 to TRBJ2-7; possibly TRBD1 for D (6 bases). Germline V gene data show CDR1 as SGHVS and CDR2 as FQNEAQ. Trimming pared 3 bases from V and 0 bases from J, leaving 15 bases between. This CDR3 region has 16 residues. The CDR3 reads CASSFYRDPSSYEQYF. The CDR3 region has the DNA TGTGCCAGCAGCTTTTACAGGGACCCCAGCTCCTACGAGCAGTACTTC. The whole variable domain, filled in from reference TRBV7-8 and TRBJ2-7, reads GAGVSQSPRYKVAKRGQDVALRCDPISGHVSLFWYQQALGQGPEFLTYFQNEAQLDKSGLPSDRFFAERPEGSVSTLKIQRTQQEDSAVYLCASSFYRDPSSYEQYFGPGTRLTVT.

The J gene is TRBJ1-1, the V gene TRBV29-1; D possibly corresponds to TRBD1 (6 bases). Germline-derived CDR1 and CDR2 are SQVTM and ANQGSEA. Trimming removed 8 bases from V and 4 bases from J, with 17 bases in between. The CDR3 contains 13 residues. The CDR3 sequence: CSSRGGYLTEAFF. As DNA, the CDR3 is TGCAGCTCTCGGGGGGGCTATCTCACTGAAGCTTTCTTT.

This chain joins TRBV27 and TRBJ2-3, with D uncertain. Looked up from germline, CDR1 is MNHEY and CDR2 is SMNVEV (reference sequence). V was cut by 3 bases and J by 7 bases, with 8 bases left in between. The CDR3 sequence is 12 residues long. This CDR3 is CASSFRANTQYF. DNA for the CDR3: TGTGCCAGCAGTTTTCGAGCAAATACGCAGTATTTT.

The chain joins TRBV3-1 (or the pseudogene TRBV3-2) to TRBJ2-7; 8 nucleotides line up with TRBD2. Germline V lookup: CDR1 LGHDT, CDR2 YNNKEL (reference sequence). The length of the CDR3 is 17 residues. The trim removed 0 bases at V and 3 bases at J, leaving 10 bases unmatched. CDR3 DNA: TGTGCCAGCAGCCAAGATGACCTGGCGGGAGGTAACTACGAGCAGTACTTC. This sequence encodes CASSQDDLAGGNYEQYF.

The rearrangement joins TRBV28 to TRBJ1-3; TRBD1 might be the D (5 bases). The CDR3 runs to 13 residues. Germline CDR1 and CDR2: MDHEN and SYDVKM. V dropped 8 bases and J dropped 8 bases, with 16 bases sitting between them. CDR3 amino acids: CASVRSGGDTIYF. In DNA form, the CDR3 reads TGTGCCAGCGTCAGGTCAGGAGGGGACACCATATATTTT.

The chain joins TRBV2 to TRBJ1-6; 7 positions match TRBD1. CDR3 length: 13 residues. Trimming cost V 4 bases and J 11 bases; bases outside gene matches: 5. Germline V gene data show CDR1 as SNHLY and CDR2 as FYNNEI. The CDR3, as DNA: TGTGCCAGCAGTGGACAGGGAGTGACACCCCTCCACTTT. It translates to CASSGQGVTPLHF.

The chain recombines TRBV6-2 or TRBV6-3 with TRBJ2-7; 15 positions match TRBD2. Germline V gene lookup returns CDR1 MNHEY and CDR2 SVGEGT. Losses at the gene ends were 0 bases for V and 4 bases for J; bases not matched to a gene: 7. This CDR3 is built from 18 residues. In DNA form, the CDR3 reads TGTGCCAGCAGTTACTCTCCCTGGACTAGCGGGAGGGTATACGAGCAGTACTTC. Its protein is CASSYSPWTSGRVYEQYF.

The chain uses TRBV3-1 (or the pseudogene TRBV3-2) and TRBJ1-2; D remains unclear. The ends were cut back, 3 bases at V and 4 bases at J, with 12 bases in the middle. In germline, CDR1 is LGHDT, CDR2 YNNKEL (reference sequence). The CDR3 is 14 amino acids. DNA of the CDR3: TGTGCCAGCAGCCACCCTGCCCTTAGCTATGGCTACACCTTC. This gives the protein CASSHPALSYGYTF.

V is TRBV28 and J is TRBJ2-7; possible D gene TRBD2, 6 bases. The length of the CDR3 is 15 residues. CDR1 and CDR2 (germline): MDHEN, SYDVKM. Trimming left V 3 bases short and J 1 base short, with 13 bases between. CDR3 sequence (DNA): TGTGCCAGCAGTTTGGGGGGTGGGAGATCCTACGAGCAGTACTTC. This codes for CASSLGGGRSYEQYF.

The gene calls are TRBV28 and TRBJ1-1; TRBD1 might be the D (5 bases). This CDR3 region has 13 residues. The germline gives CDR1 MDHEN, CDR2 SYDVKM. V lost 3 bases and J lost 5, with 10 bases in between. CDR3 DNA: TGTGCCAGCAGTTTTCGGGGGGAGACTGAAGCTTTCTTT. It codes for CASSFRGETEAFF.

The V and J genes are TRBV7-9 and TRBJ1-6; D might be TRBD1 (5 bases). Trimming shortened V by 1 base and J by 6 bases, and 10 bases separated the two germline ends. CDR1 SEHNR and CDR2 FQNEAQ come from the germline V gene (reference sequence). The CDR3 covers 15 residues. CDR3 amino acids: CASSLGGAGNSPLHF. The CDR3, as DNA: TGTGCCAGCAGCTTAGGGGGCGCTGGTAATTCACCCCTCCACTTT. Using reference TRBV7-9 and TRBJ1-6 for the parts outside the CDR3, the full variable domain is DTGVSQNPRHKITKRGQNVTFRCDPISEHNRLYWYRQTLGQGPEFLTYFQNEAQLEKSRLLSDRFSAERPKGSFSTLEIQRTEQGDSAMYLCASSLGGAGNSPLHFGNGTRLTVT.

This clone was observed a handful of times. As DNA, the CDR3 is TGTGCCAGCAGCCCATCAGGACTAGCGGGGGGGCTTGAGCAGTACTTC. Translated: CASSPSGLAGGLEQYF. V usage is TRBV3-1 (or the pseudogene TRBV3-2) and J usage is TRBJ2-7; 15 nucleotides match TRBD2. The CDR3 contains 16 residues. V lost 4 bases to trimming and J lost 7 bases; unmatched junction nucleotides: 8. The V gene's germline CDR1 is LGHDT and CDR2 YNNKEL (reference sequence).

The chain combines TRBV5-1 with TRBJ2-1, with 10 bases aligning to TRBD2. This CDR3 spans 14 amino acids. Germline trimming cut 5 bases from V and 6 bases from J; bases unmatched to any gene: 5. Germline CDR1 is SGHRS and CDR2 is YFSETQ. This CDR3 is CASRPSGSFNEQFF. CDR3 coding DNA: TGCGCCAGCAGGCCTAGCGGGAGCTTCAATGAGCAGTTCTTC.

The genes are TRBV3-1 (or the pseudogene TRBV3-2) and TRBJ2-6; perhaps TRBD1 as D (6 bases). Between the trimmed V and J ends, which lost 6 bases and 2 bases, there was a span of 8 bases. Germline values: CDR1 LGHDT, CDR2 YNNKEL (reference sequence). The CDR3 spans 14 residues. The CDR3 DNA follows: TGTGCCAGCAGGCACAGGGCTGGGGCCAACGTCCTGACTTTC. Residues: CASRHRAGANVLTF.

The rearrangement joins TRBV5-1 to TRBJ2-2, with 9 bases matching TRBD2. Trimming cost V 4 bases and J 5 bases; bases outside gene matches: 6. Germline V gene data show CDR1 as SGHRS and CDR2 as YFSETQ. CDR3 length: 15 amino acids. The chain's CDR3 is CASSQREDGTGELFF. For the CDR3, the DNA is TGCGCCAGCAGCCAGCGGGAGGATGGGACCGGGGAGCTGTTTTTT.

The genes are TRBV5-1 and TRBJ2-1, with 7 positions matching TRBD2. The junction had 1 base not matched to a gene; V was cut back by 2 bases and J by 11 bases. Germline CDR1 SGHRS, CDR2 YFSETQ. The CDR3 extends over 11 amino acids. The CDR3 sequence is CASSFGGKQFF. The CDR3 DNA sequence: TGCGCCAGCAGCTTCGGGGGGAAGCAGTTCTTC.

This chain joins TRBV6-1 and TRBJ2-3, with D possibly matching TRBD1 (6 bases). Germline CDR1 is MNHNS and CDR2 is SASEGT. Trimming pared 1 base from V and 5 bases from J, leaving 22 bases between. This CDR3 region has 18 residues. CDR3 bases: TGTGCCAGCAGTGAAGGTCCCCTCGAATGGGACACCAAAGATACGCAGTATTTT. Its protein product is CASSEGPLEWDTKDTQYF.

This clone was counted once. This chain links TRBV30 with TRBJ2-1; 7 bases fit TRBD1. There are 15 residues in the CDR3. V gave up 3 bases and J gave up 9 bases; unmatched junction bases: 14. The germline V gene encodes CDR1 GTSNPN and CDR2 SVGIG (reference sequence). The CDR3 sequence is CAWRPVQGMPGEQFF. CDR3 nucleotide sequence: TGTGCCTGGAGACCTGTACAGGGGATGCCCGGTGAGCAGTTCTTC.

This clone was recorded a few times. CDR3 region: CASSPGDGSYNEQFF. The CDR3 DNA reads TGTGCCAGCAGCCCGGGTGACGGGTCCTACAATGAGCAGTTCTTC. This sequence joins TRBV2 and TRBJ2-1; no clear D. The germline gives CDR1 SNHLY, CDR2 FYNNEI. CDR3 length equals 15 residues. Trimming removed 6 bases at V and 1 base at J, with 13 bases between.